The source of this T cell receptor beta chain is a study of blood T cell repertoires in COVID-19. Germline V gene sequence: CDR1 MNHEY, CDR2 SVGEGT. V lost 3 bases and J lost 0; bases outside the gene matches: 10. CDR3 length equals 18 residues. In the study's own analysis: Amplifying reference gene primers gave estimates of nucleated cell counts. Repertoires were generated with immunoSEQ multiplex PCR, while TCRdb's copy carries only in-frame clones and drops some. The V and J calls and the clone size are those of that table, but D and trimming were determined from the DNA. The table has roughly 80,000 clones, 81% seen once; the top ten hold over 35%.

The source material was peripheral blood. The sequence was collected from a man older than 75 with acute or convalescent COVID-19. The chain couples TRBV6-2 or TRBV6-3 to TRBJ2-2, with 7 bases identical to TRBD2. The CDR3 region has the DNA TGTGCCAGCAGTTATGGCCGAGCGGGGTATCCGAACACCGGGGAGCTGTTTTTT. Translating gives CASSYGRAGYPNTGELFF.